This entry lists 6 T cell receptor beta chains sequenced from one sample in a study of somatic mutations in cytotoxic T cells in rheumatoid arthritis. Repertoires were generated with immunoSEQ multiplex PCR, while TCRdb's copy carries only in-frame clones and drops some. The sample lists roughly 3,300 clones, approximately 80% occurring once. The sequencing sample was made of CD8+ T cells sorted from blood. These receptors originate from a man between 40 and 49 years old with rheumatoid arthritis.

V usage is TRBV6-5 and J usage is TRBJ2-5; possibly TRBD1 for D (6 bases). With 0 bases removed from V and 5 bases from J, the gap between germline ends came to 10 bases. The CDR3 consists of 14 residues. Germline CDR1 reads MNHEY; CDR2 reads SVGAGI. Here the CDR3 DNA reads TGTGCCAGCAGTTACTCTCAGGGGACGGAGACCCAGTACTTC. Translation gives CASSYSQGTETQYF.

V gene TRBV6-4 combines with J gene TRBJ2-7, with D perhaps TRBD1 (6 bases). The CDR3 length is 16 residues. V lost 7 bases and J lost 2, with 21 bases in between. Germline V gene sequence: CDR1 MRHNA, CDR2 SNTAGT. CDR3 in amino acids: CASKGDREVFTYEQYF. In nucleotides, the CDR3 is TGTGCCAGCAAGGGGGACCGCGAGGTGTTCACCTACGAGCAGTACTTC.

The rearrangement joins TRBV2 to TRBJ2-3; D perhaps matches TRBD1 (6 bases). CDR1 is SNHLY and CDR2 is FYNNEI in the germline V gene. V lost 3 bases and J 4 bases, leaving 11 bases between the germline ends. The CDR3 has 14 amino acids. CDR3 DNA sequence: TGTGCCAGCAGTGAGACACAGGGCTCAGATACGCAGTATTTT. This codes for CASSETQGSDTQYF.

The V gene is TRBV4-2, the J gene TRBJ2-6; D uncertain. Trimming cost V 0 bases and J 0 bases, with 6 bases left between them. The CDR3 sequence is 16 residues long. Germline CDR1 and CDR2: LGHNA and YNFKEQ. CDR3 protein: CASSQDVSSGANVLTF. The CDR3 bases are TGTGCCAGCAGCCAAGACGTGAGCTCTGGGGCCAACGTCCTGACTTTC.

This chain links TRBV10-1 with TRBJ2-5, with 8 bases identical to TRBD1. The V gene's germline CDR1 is WNHNN and CDR2 SYGVQD (reference sequence). V lost 5 bases and J lost 5; bases outside the gene matches: 13. The CDR3 length is 16 residues. The CDR3 nucleotides are TGCGCCAGCAGTCACAACCGACAGGGGACATTCGAGACCCAGTACTTC. Encoded protein: CASSHNRQGTFETQYF.

This chain joins TRBV4-1 and TRBJ2-7; 10 positions agree with TRBD2. Germline V lookup: CDR1 MGHRA, CDR2 YSYEKL. The CDR3 consists of 17 residues. The V gene end was trimmed by 0 bases and the J gene end by 7 bases; junction bases not matched to a gene: 12. The CDR3 reads CASSQDGPGLATGEQYF. The DNA of the CDR3 is TGCGCCAGCAGCCAAGACGGACCGGGACTAGCGACAGGGGAGCAGTACTTC.